These 14 T cell receptor beta chains were all obtained from the same sample, sequenced in a study of T-cell memory formation after mild COVID-19. Via MiXCR, TCRdb re-called the 5' RACE reads, giving one row per CDR3 protein. The sample includes a few hundred thousand distinct CDR3 sequences, roughly 25% of them seen just once. Material for sequencing was PBMCs or a T cell subset sorted from them (not recorded which). These receptors were collected from an adult woman who had mild COVID-19 (a few samples of this study predate the infection). Cell type and time point are not known.

The V and J genes are TRBV27 and TRBJ2-1, with 16 bases lining up with TRBD2. V was clipped by 2 bases and J by 5 bases; unmatched bases: 3. Looked up from germline, CDR1 is MNHEY and CDR2 is SMNVEV (reference sequence). This CDR3 comprises 17 residues. CDR3 in amino acids: CASSLPGLAGGHNEQFF. In DNA form, the CDR3 reads TGTGCCAGCAGTTTACCGGGACTAGCGGGAGGGCACAATGAGCAGTTCTTC.

The rearrangement links TRBV4-1 to TRBJ2-7; TRBD1 or TRBD2 may be the D gene (5 bases each). This CDR3 has 14 residues. V was clipped by 3 bases and J by 1 base, with 10 bases between them. Germline V CDR1 and CDR2: MGHRA, YSYEKL. CDR3 residues: CASSQAGGSYEQYF. CDR3 sequence (DNA): TGCGCCAGCAGCCAGGCTGGGGGATCCTACGAGCAGTACTTC.

With regard to this clonotype: A much larger clone is a single base away; this may be a read error. The V call is TRBV5-1, the J call TRBJ1-1, with D perhaps TRBD1 (5 bases). V lost 1 base, J lost 1 base, and 8 bases lay in between. This CDR3 has 14 amino acids. Per the germline V gene, CDR1 is SGHRS and CDR2 is YFSETQ. CDR3 DNA sequence: TGCGCCAGCAGCTTGCCAGGGACGAACACTGAAGCTTTCTTT. This gives the protein CASSLPGTNTEAFF.

This chain connects TRBV19 to TRBJ1-5; D is unresolved. This CDR3 is 14 amino acids long. Trimming shortened V by 5 bases and J by 1 base, and 9 bases separated the two germline ends. Per the germline V gene, CDR1 is LNHDA and CDR2 is SQIVND (reference sequence). The CDR3 spells CASSRSRSNQPQHF. In nucleotides, the CDR3 is TGTGCCAGTAGTCGGTCCAGGAGCAATCAGCCCCAGCATTTT.

This clonotype has a handful of counts. This chain connects TRBV7-8 to TRBJ2-5; the match to TRBD1 covers 10 bases. Germline assignment: CDR1 SGHVS and CDR2 FQNEAQ. The CDR3 is 13 amino acids. After removal of 5 bases from V and 5 bases from J, the junction contained 2 bases not matched to a gene. The CDR3 DNA reads TGTGCCAGCAGCCGACAGGGGGCCGAGACCCAGTACTTC. This encodes CASSRQGAETQYF.

This chain joins TRBV5-1 and TRBJ1-1, with D perhaps matching TRBD1 (6 bases). The CDR3 runs to 14 residues. Germline lookup yields CDR1 SGHRS and CDR2 YFSETQ. Trimming pared 5 bases from V and 1 base from J, leaving 12 bases between. This CDR3 is CASSSDRPNTEAFF. DNA of the CDR3: TGCGCCAGCAGTTCGGACAGACCGAACACTGAAGCTTTCTTT.

The sample holds one count of this clonotype. V gene TRBV30 combines with J gene TRBJ1-6; D ambiguous. The CDR3 has 15 amino acids. Trimming stripped 0 bases from V and 0 bases from J, with 6 bases between. Germline CDR1 GTSNPN, CDR2 SVGIG (reference sequence). In DNA form, the CDR3 reads TGTGCCTGGAGTGTCTTGAACTCCTATAATTCACCCCTCCACTTT. Amino acid sequence: CAWSVLNSYNSPLHF.

The J gene is TRBJ2-7, the V gene TRBV30; D call uncertain. The CDR3 sequence is 12 residues long. The V gene's germline CDR1 is GTSNPN and CDR2 SVGIG (reference sequence). With 1 base removed from V and 3 bases from J, the gap between germline ends came to 7 bases. CDR3 DNA: TGTGCCTGGAGTGGGATCAGCTACGAGCAGTACTTC. Amino acids: CAWSGISYEQYF.

This clonotype was seen more than once but under ten times. The gene calls are TRBV12-3 or TRBV12-4 and TRBJ2-1, with D unresolved. V was cut by 5 bases and J by 6 bases, with 11 bases left in between. This CDR3 is built from 13 residues. The CDR3 DNA follows: TGTGCCAGCAGTGCCCAACCTAGCAATGAGCAGTTCTTC. The encoded protein is CASSAQPSNEQFF.

CDR3 amino acids: CSARGFESGSVYNEQFF. Written as DNA, the CDR3 is TGCAGTGCTAGGGGGTTCGAAAGCGGGAGTGTGTACAATGAGCAGTTCTTC. The chain couples TRBV20-1 to TRBJ2-1; 8 bases fit TRBD2. The CDR3 has 17 residues. Unmatched junction bases numbered 14, after V lost 3 bases and J lost 4 bases. Germline V gene lookup returns CDR1 DFQATT and CDR2 SNEGSKA (reference sequence).

This clonotype was detected only a few times. The rearrangement links TRBV24-1 to TRBJ2-7; possibly TRBD1 or TRBD2 for D (5 bases each). The germline gives CDR1 KGHDR, CDR2 SFDVKD. The V gene lost 3 bases and the J gene lost 3 bases, with 14 bases spanning the gap. The CDR3 has 15 amino acids. The CDR3: CATSDGTLGRYEQYF. The CDR3 coding sequence is TGTGCCACCAGTGATGGGACCCTCGGGCGCTACGAGCAGTACTTC.

This clonotype was detected ten times or more. This chain links TRBV12-3 or TRBV12-4 with TRBJ2-2; 7 nucleotides align to TRBD1. This CDR3 has 15 residues. Losses at the gene ends were 6 bases for V and 3 bases for J; bases not matched to a gene: 7. The CDR3 protein is CASSLGQEHTGELFF. Here the CDR3 DNA reads TGTGCCAGCAGCCTCGGACAGGAGCACACCGGGGAGCTGTTTTTT.

This clonotype was detected a few times. V gene TRBV11-2 combines with J gene TRBJ2-1; 13 nucleotides match TRBD2. The CDR3 totals 16 residues. V was clipped by 8 bases and J by 1 base; unmatched bases: 5. Germline V CDR1 and CDR2: SGHAT, FQNNGV. The CDR3 region has the DNA TGTGCCAGCCAACGGACTAGCGGGAGTTCCTACAATGAGCAGTTCTTC. It encodes CASQRTSGSSYNEQFF.

This clonotype appeared a few times. The V call is TRBV18, the J call TRBJ2-1; D gene ambiguous. Between the trimmed V and J ends, which lost 0 bases and 7 bases, there was a span of 7 bases. Germline values: CDR1 KGHSH, CDR2 LQKENI. CDR3 length equals 13 residues. CDR3 coding DNA: TGTGCCAGCTCACCACCGAGCGTTAATGAGCAGTTCTTC. Its protein is CASSPPSVNEQFF.